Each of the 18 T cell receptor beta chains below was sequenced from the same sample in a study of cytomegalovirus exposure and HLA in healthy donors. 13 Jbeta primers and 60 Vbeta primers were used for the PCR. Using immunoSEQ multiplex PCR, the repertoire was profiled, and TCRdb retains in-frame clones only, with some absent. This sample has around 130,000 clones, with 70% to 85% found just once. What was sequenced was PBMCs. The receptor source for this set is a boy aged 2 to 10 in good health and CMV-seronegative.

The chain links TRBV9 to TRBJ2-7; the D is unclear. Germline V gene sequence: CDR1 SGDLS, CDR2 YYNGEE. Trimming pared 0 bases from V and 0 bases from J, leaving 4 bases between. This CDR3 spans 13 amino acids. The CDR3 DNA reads TGTGCCAGCAGCGTAGACAGCTCCTACGAGCAGTACTTC. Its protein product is CASSVDSSYEQYF.

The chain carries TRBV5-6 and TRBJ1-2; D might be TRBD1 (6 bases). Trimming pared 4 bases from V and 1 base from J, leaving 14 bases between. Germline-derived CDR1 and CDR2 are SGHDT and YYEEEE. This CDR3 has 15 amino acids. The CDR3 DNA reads TGTGCCAGCAGCCTCCCTGGACAGATTAACTATGGCTACACCTTC. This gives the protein CASSLPGQINYGYTF. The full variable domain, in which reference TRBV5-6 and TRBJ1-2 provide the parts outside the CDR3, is DAGVTQSPTHLIKTRGQQVTLRCSPKSGHDTVSWYQQALGQGPQFIFQYYEEEERQRGNFPDRFSGHQFPNYSSELNVNALLLGDSALYLCASSLPGQINYGYTFGSGTRLTVV.

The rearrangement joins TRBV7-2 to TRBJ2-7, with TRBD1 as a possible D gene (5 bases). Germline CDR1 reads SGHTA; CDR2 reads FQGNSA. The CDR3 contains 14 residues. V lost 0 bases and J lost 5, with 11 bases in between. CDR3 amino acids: CASSLATAANEQYV. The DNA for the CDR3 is TGTGCCAGCAGCTTAGCGACAGCTGCCAACGAGCAGTACGTC.

CDR3 sequence: CASSFPGIRGETQYF. Written as DNA, the CDR3 is TGTGCCAGCAGCTTCCCGGGAATCAGGGGGGAGACCCAGTACTTC. This chain uses TRBV7-9 with TRBJ2-5; 7 bases align to TRBD1. CDR3 size: 15 residues. The germline V gene encodes CDR1 SEHNR and CDR2 FQNEAQ (reference sequence). Germline trimming cut 3 bases from V and 5 bases from J; bases unmatched to any gene: 9. Combining the CDR3 with reference TRBV7-9 and TRBJ2-5 gives the whole variable domain DTGVSQNPRHKITKRGQNVTFRCDPISEHNRLYWYRQTLGQGPEFLTYFQNEAQLEKSRLLSDRFSAERPKGSFSTLEIQRTEQGDSAMYLCASSFPGIRGETQYFGPGTRLLVL.

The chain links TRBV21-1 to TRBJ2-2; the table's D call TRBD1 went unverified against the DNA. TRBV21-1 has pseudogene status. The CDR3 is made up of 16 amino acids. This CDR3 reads CASSPDKHFLTGELFF. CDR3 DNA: TGTGCCAGCAGCCCCGACAAGCATTTCCTCACCGGGGAGCTGTTTTTT.

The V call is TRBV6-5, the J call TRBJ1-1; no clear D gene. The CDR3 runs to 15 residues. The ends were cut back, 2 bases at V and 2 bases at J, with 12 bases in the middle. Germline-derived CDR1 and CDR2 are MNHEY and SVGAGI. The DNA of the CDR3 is TGTGCCAGCAGTTACCGACCCCGGGGAAACACTGAAGCTTTCTTT. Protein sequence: CASSYRPRGNTEAFF.

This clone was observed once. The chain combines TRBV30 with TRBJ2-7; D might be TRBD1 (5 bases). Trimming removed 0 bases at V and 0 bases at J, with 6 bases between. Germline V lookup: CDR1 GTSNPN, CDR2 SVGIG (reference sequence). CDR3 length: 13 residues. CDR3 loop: CAWSVGLSYEQYF. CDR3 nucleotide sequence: TGTGCCTGGAGTGTGGGGCTCTCCTACGAGCAGTACTTC.

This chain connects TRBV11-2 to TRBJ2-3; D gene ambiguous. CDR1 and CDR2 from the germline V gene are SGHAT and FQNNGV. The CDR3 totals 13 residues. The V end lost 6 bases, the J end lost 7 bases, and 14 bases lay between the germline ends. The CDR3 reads CASSPVLSHTQYF. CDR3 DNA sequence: TGTGCCAGCAGTCCGGTGCTGAGCCATACGCAGTATTTT.

CDR3 sequence reads: CATGPGLPSVPSDTQYF. The DNA of the CDR3 is TGTGCCACCGGACCGGGACTTCCGTCGGTTCCATCAGATACGCAGTATTTT. The chain joins TRBV15 to TRBJ2-3, with a weak D call TRBD2 (6 bases). The CDR3 extends over 17 amino acids. Germline V gene data show CDR1 as LNHNV and CDR2 as YYDKDF (reference sequence). Trimming cost V 8 bases and J 4 bases, with 25 bases left between them. Full variable domain (remainder filled in from reference TRBV15 and TRBJ2-3): DAMVIQNPRYQVTQFGKPVTLSCSQTLNHNVMYWYQQKSSQAPKLLFHYYDKDFNNEADTPDNFQSRRPNTSFCFLDIRSPGLGDTAMYLCATGPGLPSVPSDTQYFGPGTRLTVL.

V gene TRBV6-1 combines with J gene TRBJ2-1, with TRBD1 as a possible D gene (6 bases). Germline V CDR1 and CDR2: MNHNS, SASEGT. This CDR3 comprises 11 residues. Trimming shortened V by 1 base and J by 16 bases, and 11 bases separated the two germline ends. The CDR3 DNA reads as TGTGCCAGCAGTGAAGGGACAGCTACATTCTTC. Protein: CASSEGTATFF.

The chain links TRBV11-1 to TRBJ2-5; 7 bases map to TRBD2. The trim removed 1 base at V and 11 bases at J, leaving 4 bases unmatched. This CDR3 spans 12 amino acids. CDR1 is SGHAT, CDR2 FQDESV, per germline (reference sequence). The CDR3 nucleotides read TGTGCCAGCAGCTTAGGGGCGGGGGAGCAGTACTTC. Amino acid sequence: CASSLGAGEQYF.

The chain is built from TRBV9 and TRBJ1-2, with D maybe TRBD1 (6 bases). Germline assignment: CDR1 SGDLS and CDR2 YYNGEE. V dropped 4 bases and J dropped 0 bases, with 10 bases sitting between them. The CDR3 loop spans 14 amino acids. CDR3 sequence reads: CASSRTASNYGYTF. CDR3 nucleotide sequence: TGTGCCAGCAGCAGGACAGCTTCTAACTATGGCTACACCTTC.

The CDR3: CASSILEPRGGYTF. In DNA, the CDR3 is TGTGCCAGTAGTATACTTGAACCGCGAGGAGGCTACACCTTC. The chain uses TRBV19 and TRBJ1-2; the D is unclear. The CDR3 has 14 amino acids. Per germline, CDR1 LNHDA and CDR2 SQIVND (reference sequence). Trimming cost V 2 bases and J 8 bases, with 15 bases left between them. Combining the CDR3 with reference TRBV19 and TRBJ1-2 gives the whole variable domain DGGITQSPKYLFRKEGQNVTLSCEQNLNHDAMYWYRQDPGQGLRLIYYSQIVNDFQKGDIAEGYSVSREKKESFPLTVTSAQKNPTAFYLCASSILEPRGGYTFGSGTRLTVV.

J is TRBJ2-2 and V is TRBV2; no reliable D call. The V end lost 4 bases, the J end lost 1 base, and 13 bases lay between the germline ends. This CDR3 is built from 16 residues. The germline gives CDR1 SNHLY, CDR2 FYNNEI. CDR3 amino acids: CASSGHNPQNTGELFF. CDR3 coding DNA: TGTGCCAGCAGTGGACACAACCCACAGAACACCGGGGAGCTGTTTTTT.

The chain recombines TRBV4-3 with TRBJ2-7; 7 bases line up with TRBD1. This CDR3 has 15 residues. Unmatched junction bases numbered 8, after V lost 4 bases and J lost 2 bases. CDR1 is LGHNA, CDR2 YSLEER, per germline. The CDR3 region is CASSLDRAEAYEQYF. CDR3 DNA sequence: TGCGCCAGCAGCCTTGACAGGGCTGAGGCCTACGAGCAGTACTTC.

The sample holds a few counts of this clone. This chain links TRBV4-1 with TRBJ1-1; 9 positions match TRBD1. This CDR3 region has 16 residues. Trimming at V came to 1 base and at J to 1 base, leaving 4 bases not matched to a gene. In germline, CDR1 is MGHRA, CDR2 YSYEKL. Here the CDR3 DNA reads TGCGCCAGCAGCCAAGGGCCGGGACAGGGGAACACTGAAGCTTTCTTT. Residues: CASSQGPGQGNTEAFF.

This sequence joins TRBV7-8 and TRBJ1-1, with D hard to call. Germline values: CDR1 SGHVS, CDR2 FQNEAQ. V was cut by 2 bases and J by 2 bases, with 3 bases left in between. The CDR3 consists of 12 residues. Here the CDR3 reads CASSLLNTEAFF. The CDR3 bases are TGTGCCAGCAGCTTACTAAACACTGAAGCTTTCTTT. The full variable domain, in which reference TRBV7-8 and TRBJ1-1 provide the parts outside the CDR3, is GAGVSQSPRYKVAKRGQDVALRCDPISGHVSLFWYQQALGQGPEFLTYFQNEAQLDKSGLPSDRFFAERPEGSVSTLKIQRTQQEDSAVYLCASSLLNTEAFFGQGTRLTVV.

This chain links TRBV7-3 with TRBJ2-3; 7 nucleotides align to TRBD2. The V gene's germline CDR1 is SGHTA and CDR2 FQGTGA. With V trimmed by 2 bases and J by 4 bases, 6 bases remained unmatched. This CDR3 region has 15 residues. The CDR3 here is CASSLGDYRPDTQYF. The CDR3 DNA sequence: TGTGCCAGCAGCTTAGGGGACTACCGCCCAGATACGCAGTATTTT. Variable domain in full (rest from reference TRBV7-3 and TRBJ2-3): GAGVSQTPSNKVTEKGKYVELRCDPISGHTALYWYRQSLGQGPEFLIYFQGTGAADDSGLPNDRFFAVRPEGSVSTLKIQRTERGDSAVYLCASSLGDYRPDTQYFGPGTRLTVL.